A selection of T cell receptor beta chains follows, all from one sample in a study of CD8 T cells in ankylosing spondylitis. Each CDR3 protein gets one entry after TCRdb re-called the 5' RACE reads with MiXCR. The sample consists of about 160,000 distinct CDR3 sequences, about 18% of them appearing once. What was sequenced was blood, either unsorted or a sorted T cell fraction (not recorded which). These TCRs come from a male donor with ankylosing spondylitis or in good health (not recorded which). Both conserved end residues are trimmed from each CDR3. Expanded clones get a size class; other rows say once, few or many, or leave the size out.

TRBV6-1	TRBJ2-5	many	ASSGLGTHGETQY
TRBV3-1	TRBJ2-1	few	ASSHRTGGEQF
TRBV20-1	TRBJ1-5	many	SAVGSPLNQPQH
TRBV25-1	TRBJ1-1	many	ASRKTGVTEAF
TRBV11-2	TRBJ1-5	.	ASSPDRGQPQH
TRBV2	TRBJ2-1	few	ASSEVVVDNEQF
TRBV6-1	TRBJ1-5	many	ASRTGGSNQPQH
TRBV12-3/TRBV12-4	TRBJ2-5	few	ASSFAEGETQY
TRBV9	TRBJ1-3	many	ASSPGQIGNTIY
TRBV12-3/TRBV12-4	TRBJ1-5	.	ASSFRGEIYSNQPQH
TRBV7-3	TRBJ1-2	.	ASSQGQGFGYT
TRBV12-3/TRBV12-4	TRBJ1-6	many	ASSFPNSPLH
TRBV24-1	TRBJ1-1	.	ATSDSQGGGDTEAF
TRBV20-1	TRBJ2-7	many	SAQGTSPSYEQY
TRBV28	TRBJ2-1	many	ASSFPRNEQF
TRBV29-1	TRBJ2-7	many	SARSGLMGEQY
TRBV4-1	TRBJ1-4	few	ASSQDRGSLNEKLF
TRBV7-9	TRBJ1-1	.	ASSLVGGGYTEAF
TRBV29-1	TRBJ2-7	many	SALTGTGASYEQY
TRBV2	TRBJ2-3	many	ASSRWGTAGGDTQY
TRBV16	TRBJ1-1	few	ASSQSSGRSTEAF
TRBV11-2	TRBJ2-7	.	ASSRLSGDRPSEQY
TRBV14	TRBJ1-2	many	ASSPLSNYGYT
TRBV5-1	TRBJ2-1	many	ASSPGLAGEGEQF
TRBV20-1	TRBJ2-7	.	SASPGADYEQY
TRBV7-2	TRBJ2-5	few	ASSRSGSAETQY
TRBV7-2	TRBJ2-7	.	ASSRLDTTPAYEQY
TRBV12-3/TRBV12-4	TRBJ2-7	many	ASSNRDRQY
TRBV12-3/TRBV12-4	TRBJ2-3	many	ASNLQGLPSDTQY
TRBV6-1	TRBJ2-3	many	ASSRGTSGSLGVDTQY
TRBV28	TRBJ2-5	.	ASRDSVGETQY
TRBV10-1	TRBJ1-2	few	ASSETTEDGYT